Sequencing of this T cell receptor (beta chain) was carried out in a study of cytomegalovirus exposure and HLA in healthy donors. Primers: 60 Vbeta forward and 13 Jbeta reverse. Per the original data handling: The count from a later analysis was about 80 million unique TCR beta chains, 9 million to 12 million of them shared. The protocol was immunoSEQ multiplex PCR, while the TCRdb copy is restricted to in-frame clones and leaves out a portion. The V and J calls and the clone size are those of that table, but D and trimming were determined from the DNA. The sample shows some 150,000 clones, around three quarters of them seen only once. Notes on this clone: No antigen is known for it.

Regarding the study as a whole: The authors listed about 170 TCR beta chains as cytomegalovirus-associated. Within a later analysis, the majority of CMV-associated TCR beta chains appeared HLA-restricted. With later analysis, a missense DCLRE1C variant became linked to TCR beta V- and J-gene trimming.

The sequence was obtained from a middle-aged woman in good health and CMV-seropositive. The sequenced sample consisted of PBMCs.

The chain's CDR3 is CASSPPAGGEKLFF. Here the CDR3 DNA reads TGTGCCAGCTCACCACCTGCAGGTGGGGAAAAACTGTTTTTT. The chain uses TRBV18 and TRBJ1-4; the D is unclear. Germline V gene sequence: CDR1 KGHSH, CDR2 LQKENI. The ends were cut back, 0 bases at V and 8 bases at J, with 10 bases in the middle. The CDR3 consists of 14 residues.